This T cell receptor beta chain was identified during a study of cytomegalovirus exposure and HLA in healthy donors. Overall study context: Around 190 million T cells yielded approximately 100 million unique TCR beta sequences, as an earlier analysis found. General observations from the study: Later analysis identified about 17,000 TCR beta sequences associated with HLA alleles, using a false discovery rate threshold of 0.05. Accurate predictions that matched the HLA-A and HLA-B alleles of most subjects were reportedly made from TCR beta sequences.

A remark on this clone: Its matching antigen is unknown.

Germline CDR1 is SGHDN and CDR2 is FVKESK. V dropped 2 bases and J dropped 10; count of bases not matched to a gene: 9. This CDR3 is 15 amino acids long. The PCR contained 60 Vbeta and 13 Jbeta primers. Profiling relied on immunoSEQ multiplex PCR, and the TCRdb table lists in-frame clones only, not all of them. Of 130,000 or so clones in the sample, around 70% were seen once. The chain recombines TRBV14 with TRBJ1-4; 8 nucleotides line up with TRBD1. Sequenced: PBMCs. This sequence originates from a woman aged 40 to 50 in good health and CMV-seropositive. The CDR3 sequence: CASSQNTGGRGKLFF. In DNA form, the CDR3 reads TGTGCCAGCAGCCAAAACACAGGGGGGAGAGGAAAACTGTTTTTT.